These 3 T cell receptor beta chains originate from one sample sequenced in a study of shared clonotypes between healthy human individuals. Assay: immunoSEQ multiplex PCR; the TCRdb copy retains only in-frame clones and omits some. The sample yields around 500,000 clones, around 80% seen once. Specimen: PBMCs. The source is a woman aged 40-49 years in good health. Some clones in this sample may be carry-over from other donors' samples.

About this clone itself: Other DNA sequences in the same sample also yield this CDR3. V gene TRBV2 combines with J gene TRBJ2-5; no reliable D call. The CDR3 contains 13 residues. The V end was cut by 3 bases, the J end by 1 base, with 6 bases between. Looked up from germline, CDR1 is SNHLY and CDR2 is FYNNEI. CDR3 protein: CASSESVQETQYF. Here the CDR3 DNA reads TGTGCCAGCAGTGAGAGCGTCCAAGAGACCCAGTACTTC.

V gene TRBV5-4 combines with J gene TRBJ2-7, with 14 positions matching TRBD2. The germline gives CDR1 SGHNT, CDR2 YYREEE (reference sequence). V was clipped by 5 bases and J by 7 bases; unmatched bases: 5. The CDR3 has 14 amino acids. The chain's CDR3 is CASRGGLAGEEQYF. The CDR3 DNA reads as TGTGCCAGCAGAGGGGGACTAGCGGGAGAAGAGCAGTACTTC.

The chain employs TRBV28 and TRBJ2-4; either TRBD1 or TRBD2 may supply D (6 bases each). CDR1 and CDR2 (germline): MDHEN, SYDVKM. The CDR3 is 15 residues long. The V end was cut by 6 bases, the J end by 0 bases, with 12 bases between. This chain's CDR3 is CASRMGGLAKNIQYF. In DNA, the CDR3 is TGTGCCAGCAGGATGGGGGGCTTAGCCAAAAACATTCAGTACTTC.